This record covers a single T cell receptor beta chain. Profiling relied on immunoSEQ multiplex PCR, and the TCRdb table lists in-frame clones only, not all of them. The profile covers 70,000 to 95,000 clones, with 85% to 90% appearing a single time and 5% to 6.5% taken by the ten largest. The V segment lost 4 bases and the J segment 5 bases; nucleotides outside the gene matches: 6. This CDR3 is 17 amino acids long. Germline loops: CDR1 LGHDT, CDR2 YNNKEL (reference sequence). This sample was included in a study of blood T cell repertoires in COVID-19. The receptor's source is a woman aged 80 or over with active COVID-19. The V and J genes are TRBV3-1 (or the pseudogene TRBV3-2) and TRBJ2-1, with TRBD2 matching 15 bases. Input material: peripheral blood. The CDR3 is CASSLAGTSGRHNEQFF. The CDR3 DNA sequence: TGTGCCAGCAGCCTGGCTGGGACTAGCGGGAGGCACAATGAGCAGTTCTTC.